The table lists the clone carrying this T cell receptor (beta chain) with many counts. The antigen remains unidentified. Given a much more abundant clone one base away, this may be a read error. These data come from a study of breast tumors, draining lymph nodes, adjacent tissues. Study-wide findings and caveats: Most tumor T cells seemingly derive from lymph node, then expand in tumor.

Axillary draining lymph nodes of breast cancer patients supplied the node samples. TCRdb ran MiXCR on the multiplex PCR reads and lists one entry per CDR3 protein. The data contain approximately 150,000 distinct CDR3 sequences, around 35% of them singletons. Sequencing input: axillary lymph node tissue. The receptor's source is a female donor with breast cancer. Some clones in this sample may be carry-over from other donors' samples.

The CDR3 DNA reads as TGCAGTGCTAACCCGGGACAGGGTCCGTCCGAGCAGTACTTC. Translated: CSANPGQGPSEQYF. The chain carries TRBV20-1 and TRBJ2-7; 9 positions agree with TRBD1. Germline loops: CDR1 DFQATT, CDR2 SNEGSKA (reference sequence). After removal of 4 bases from V and 6 bases from J, the junction contained 10 bases not matched to a gene. This CDR3 has 14 residues.